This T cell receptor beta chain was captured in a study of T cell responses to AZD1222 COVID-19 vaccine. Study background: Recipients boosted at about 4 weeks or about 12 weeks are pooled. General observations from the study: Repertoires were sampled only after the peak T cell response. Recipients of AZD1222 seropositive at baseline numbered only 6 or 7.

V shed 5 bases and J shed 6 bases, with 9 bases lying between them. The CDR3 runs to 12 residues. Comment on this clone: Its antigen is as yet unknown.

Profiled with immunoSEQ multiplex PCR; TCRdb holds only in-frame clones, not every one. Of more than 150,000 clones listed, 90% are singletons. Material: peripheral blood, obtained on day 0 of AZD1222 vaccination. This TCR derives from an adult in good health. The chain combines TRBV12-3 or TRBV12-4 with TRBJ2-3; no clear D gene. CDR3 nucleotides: TGTGCCAGCAGTCCAAGAGTGGATACGCAGTATTTT. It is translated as CASSPRVDTQYF.